This T cell receptor beta chain originates from a study of vaccination and CD4 T cells after COVID-19. Turning to the study itself: Convalescent patients gave post-COVID blood a median approximately 100 days post-diagnosis, range 35 to 161.

With the Oncomine TCR Beta short-read assay, DNA from cultured CD4+ T cells was sequenced. TCRdb itself ran the PCR reads through MiXCR, one entry per CDR3 protein. The top ten hold around 17% of the sample, which has almost 20,000 distinct CDR3 sequences, roughly three fifths seen once. This CDR3 comprises 10 residues. Treatment defined: 10-day PBMC culture with coronavirus spike peptide pools or control peptides (ViraFEST assay). Peptide-pool expansion of antigen-specific T cells preceded TCR sequencing in ViraFEST. About this clonotype itself: What it binds is unknown.

The rearrangement links TRBV12-1 to TRBJ2-5. TRBV12-1 is flagged as a pseudogene. The receptor comes from a human donor who had recovered from COVID-19. Sequencing was done on a sample of CD4+ T cells from blood, cultured in vitro. The DNA for the CDR3 is TGTGCCAGCCACCGAGAGACCCAGTACTTC. This sequence encodes CASHRETQYF.